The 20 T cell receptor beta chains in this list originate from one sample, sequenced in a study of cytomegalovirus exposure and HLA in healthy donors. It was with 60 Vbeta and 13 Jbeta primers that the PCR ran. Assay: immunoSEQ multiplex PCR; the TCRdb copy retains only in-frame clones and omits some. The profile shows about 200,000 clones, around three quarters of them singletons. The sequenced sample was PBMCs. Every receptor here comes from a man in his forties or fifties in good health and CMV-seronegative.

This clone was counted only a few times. This CDR3 reads CASSLLASTDTQYF. CDR3 bases: TGCGCCAGCAGCTTGTTGGCTAGCACAGATACGCAGTATTTT. V is TRBV5-1 and J is TRBJ2-3; no reliable D call. In germline, CDR1 is SGHRS, CDR2 YFSETQ. Between the trimmed V and J ends, which lost 1 base and 0 bases, there was a span of 6 bases. The CDR3 length is 14 residues. Looking up the rest from reference TRBV5-1 and TRBJ2-3 gives the full variable domain: KAGVTQTPRYLIKTRGQQVTLSCSPISGHRSVSWYQQTPGQGLQFLFEYFSETQRNKGNFPGRFSGRQFSNSRSEMNVSTLELGDSALYLCASSLLASTDTQYFGPGTRLTVL.

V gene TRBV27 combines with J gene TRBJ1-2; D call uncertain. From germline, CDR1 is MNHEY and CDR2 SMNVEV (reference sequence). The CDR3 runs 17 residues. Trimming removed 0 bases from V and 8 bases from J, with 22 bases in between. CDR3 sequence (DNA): TGTGCCAGCAGTTTATCCCCACAGTCAGCACTCACGGGGGGCTACACCTTC. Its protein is CASSLSPQSALTGGYTF.

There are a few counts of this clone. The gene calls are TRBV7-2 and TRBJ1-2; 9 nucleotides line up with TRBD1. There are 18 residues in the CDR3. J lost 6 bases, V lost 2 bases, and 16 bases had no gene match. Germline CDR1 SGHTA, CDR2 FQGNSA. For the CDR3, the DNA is TGTGCCAGCAGCTTACTGGGTCCGGGACAGGGATATAGAAATGGCTACACCTTC. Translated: CASSLLGPGQGYRNGYTF. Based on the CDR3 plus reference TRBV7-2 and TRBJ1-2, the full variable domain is GAGVSQSPSNKVTEKGKDVELRCDPISGHTALYWYRQSLGQGLEFLIYFQGNSAPDKSGLPSDRFSAERTGGSVSTLTIQRTQQEDSAVYLCASSLLGPGQGYRNGYTFGSGTRLTVV.

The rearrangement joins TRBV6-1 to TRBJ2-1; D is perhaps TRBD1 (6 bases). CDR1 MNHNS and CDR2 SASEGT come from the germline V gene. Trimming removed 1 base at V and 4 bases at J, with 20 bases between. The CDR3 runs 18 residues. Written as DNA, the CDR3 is TGTGCCAGCAGTGAAGGCTTGTTAGAGGGACAAATATACAATGAGCAGTTCTTC. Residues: CASSEGLLEGQIYNEQFF.

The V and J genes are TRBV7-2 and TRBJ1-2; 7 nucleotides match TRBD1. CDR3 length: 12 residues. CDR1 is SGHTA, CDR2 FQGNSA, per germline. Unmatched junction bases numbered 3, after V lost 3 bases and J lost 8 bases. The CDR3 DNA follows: TGTGCCAGCAGCTTGGAGACAGGGGGCTACACCTTC. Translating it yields CASSLETGGYTF.

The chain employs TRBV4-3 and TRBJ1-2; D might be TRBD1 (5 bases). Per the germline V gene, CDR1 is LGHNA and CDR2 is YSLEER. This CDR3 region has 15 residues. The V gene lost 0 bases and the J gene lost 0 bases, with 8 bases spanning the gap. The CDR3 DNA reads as TGCGCCAGCAGCCAAGAACAGGACCCTAACTATGGCTACACCTTC. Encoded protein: CASSQEQDPNYGYTF.

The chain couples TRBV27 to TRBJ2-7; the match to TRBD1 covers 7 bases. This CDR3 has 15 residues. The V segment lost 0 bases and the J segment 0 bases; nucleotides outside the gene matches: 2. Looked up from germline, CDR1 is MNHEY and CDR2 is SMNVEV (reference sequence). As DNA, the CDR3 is TGTGCCAGCAGTTTATCGTCAGGGGGCTCCTACGAGCAGTACTTC. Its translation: CASSLSSGGSYEQYF.

CDR3 sequence reads: CASSQFAGDYGYTF. As DNA, the CDR3 is TGCGCCAGCAGCCAATTCGCAGGGGACTATGGCTACACCTTC. The rearrangement links TRBV4-1 to TRBJ1-2; D is possibly TRBD1 (6 bases). The CDR3 spans 14 residues. Between the trimmed V and J ends, which lost 2 bases and 3 bases, there was a span of 10 bases. CDR1 is MGHRA and CDR2 is YSYEKL in the germline V gene.

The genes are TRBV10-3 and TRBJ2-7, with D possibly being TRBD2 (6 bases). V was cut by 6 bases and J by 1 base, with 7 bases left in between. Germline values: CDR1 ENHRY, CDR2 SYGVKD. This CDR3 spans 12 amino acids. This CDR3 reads CAIRRGSYEQYF. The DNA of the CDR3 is TGTGCCATCAGACGGGGGTCCTACGAGCAGTACTTC.

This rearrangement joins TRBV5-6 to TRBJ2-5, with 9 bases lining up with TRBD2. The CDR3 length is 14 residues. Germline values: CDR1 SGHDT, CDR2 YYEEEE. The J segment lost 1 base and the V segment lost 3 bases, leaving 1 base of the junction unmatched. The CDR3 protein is CASSSRGGQETQYF. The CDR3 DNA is TGTGCCAGCAGCTCGCGGGGGGGCCAAGAGACCCAGTACTTC.

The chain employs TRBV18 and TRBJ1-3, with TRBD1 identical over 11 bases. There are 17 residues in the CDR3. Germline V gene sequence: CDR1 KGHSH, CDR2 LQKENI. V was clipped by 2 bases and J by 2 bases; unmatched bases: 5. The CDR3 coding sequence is TGTGCCAGCTCACCAACGGGACAGGGGGACACTGGAAACACCATATATTTT. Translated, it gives CASSPTGQGDTGNTIYF.

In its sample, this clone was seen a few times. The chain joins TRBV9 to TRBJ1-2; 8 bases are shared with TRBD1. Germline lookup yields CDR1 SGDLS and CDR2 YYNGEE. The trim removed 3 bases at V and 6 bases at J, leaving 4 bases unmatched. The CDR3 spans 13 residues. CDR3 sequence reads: CASSAGQGDGYTF. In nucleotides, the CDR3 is TGTGCCAGCAGCGCAGGACAGGGTGATGGCTACACCTTC.

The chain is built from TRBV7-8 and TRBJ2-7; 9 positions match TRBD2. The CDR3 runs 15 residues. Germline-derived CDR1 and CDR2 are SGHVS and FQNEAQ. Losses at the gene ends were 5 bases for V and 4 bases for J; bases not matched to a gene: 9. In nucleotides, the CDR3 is TGTGCCAGCAGCGGATCCGGGACTAGCAGTTACGAGCAGTACTTC. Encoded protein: CASSGSGTSSYEQYF. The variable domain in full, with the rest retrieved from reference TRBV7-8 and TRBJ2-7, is GAGVSQSPRYKVAKRGQDVALRCDPISGHVSLFWYQQALGQGPEFLTYFQNEAQLDKSGLPSDRFFAERPEGSVSTLKIQRTQQEDSAVYLCASSGSGTSSYEQYFGPGTRLTVT.

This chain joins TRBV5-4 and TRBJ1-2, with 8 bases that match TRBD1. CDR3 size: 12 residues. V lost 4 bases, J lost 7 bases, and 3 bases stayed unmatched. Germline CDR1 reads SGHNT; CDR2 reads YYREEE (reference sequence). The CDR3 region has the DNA TGTGCCAGCAGCGCGACAGGGGTTGGCTACACCTTC. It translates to CASSATGVGYTF.

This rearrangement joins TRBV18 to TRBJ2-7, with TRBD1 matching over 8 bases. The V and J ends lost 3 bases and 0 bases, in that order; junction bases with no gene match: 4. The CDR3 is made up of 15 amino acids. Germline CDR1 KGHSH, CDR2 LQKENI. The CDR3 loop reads CASSPRDRLSYEQYF. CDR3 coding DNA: TGTGCCAGCTCACCCCGGGACAGGCTCTCCTACGAGCAGTACTTC.

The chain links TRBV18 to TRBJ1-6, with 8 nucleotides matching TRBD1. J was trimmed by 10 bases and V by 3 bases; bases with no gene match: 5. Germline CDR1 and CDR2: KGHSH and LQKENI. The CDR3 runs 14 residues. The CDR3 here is CASSPPGTGSPLHF. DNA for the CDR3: TGTGCCAGCTCACCCCCCGGGACAGGCTCACCCCTCCACTTT.

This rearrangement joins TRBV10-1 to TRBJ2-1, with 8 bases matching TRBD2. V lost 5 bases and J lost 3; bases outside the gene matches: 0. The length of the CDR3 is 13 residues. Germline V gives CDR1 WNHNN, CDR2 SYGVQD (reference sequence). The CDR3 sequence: CASSSGSYNEQFF. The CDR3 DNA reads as TGCGCCAGCAGTAGCGGGAGCTACAATGAGCAGTTCTTC.

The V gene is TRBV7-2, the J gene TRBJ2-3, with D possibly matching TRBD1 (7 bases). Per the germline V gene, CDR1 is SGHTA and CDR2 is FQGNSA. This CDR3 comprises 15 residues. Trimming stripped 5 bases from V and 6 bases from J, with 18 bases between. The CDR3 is CASSEQGGPRDTQYF. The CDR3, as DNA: TGTGCCAGCAGCGAGCAGGGGGGCCCGCGGGATACGCAGTATTTT.

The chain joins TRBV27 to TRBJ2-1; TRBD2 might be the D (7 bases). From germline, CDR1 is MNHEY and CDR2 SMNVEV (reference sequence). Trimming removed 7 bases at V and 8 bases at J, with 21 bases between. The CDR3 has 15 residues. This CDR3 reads CASKDLGRGGDEQFF. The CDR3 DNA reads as TGTGCCAGCAAGGACCTCGGTAGGGGGGGGGATGAGCAGTTCTTC.

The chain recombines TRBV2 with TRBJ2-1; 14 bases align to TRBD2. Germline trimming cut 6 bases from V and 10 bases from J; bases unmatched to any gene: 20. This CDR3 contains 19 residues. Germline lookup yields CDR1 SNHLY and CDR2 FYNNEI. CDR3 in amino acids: CASSSRQTSGRALTGEQFF. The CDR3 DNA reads TGTGCCAGCAGCTCCCGTCAGACTAGCGGGAGGGCCCTCACGGGAGAGCAGTTCTTC. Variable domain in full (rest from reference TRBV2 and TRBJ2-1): EPEVTQTPSHQVTQMGQEVILRCVPISNHLYFYWYRQILGQKVEFLVSFYNNEISEKSEIFDDQFSVERPDGSNFTLKIRSTKLEDSAMYFCASSSRQTSGRALTGEQFFGPGTRLTVL.